The 13 T cell receptor beta chains given below trace back to one sample, sequenced in a study of blood T cell repertoires in COVID-19. Sequencing used immunoSEQ multiplex PCR; TCRdb keeps in-frame clones, though not all of them. The sample lists fewer than 350,000 clones, about four fifths occurring once. Sequencing was performed on peripheral blood. The receptors were gathered from a woman between 55 and 75 years old with active or convalescent COVID-19.

This chain links TRBV20-1 with TRBJ2-7, with a tentative D call TRBD2 (6 bases). V was cut by 5 bases and J by 4 bases, with 9 bases left in between. The CDR3 is 11 amino acids. Germline assignment: CDR1 DFQATT and CDR2 SNEGSKA (reference sequence). The CDR3 DNA reads as TGCAGTGCTGGGACTGGTTACGAGCAGTACTTC. Its translation is CSAGTGYEQYF.

The chain combines TRBV19 with TRBJ2-1; 10 nucleotides match TRBD2. The CDR3 runs to 17 residues. Germline CDR1 and CDR2: LNHDA and SQIVND (reference sequence). V trimming: 3 bases; J trimming: 1 base; junction bases outside the gene matches: 6. CDR3 residues: CASSIPTSGVSYNEQFF. CDR3 DNA sequence: TGTGCCAGTAGTATTCCCACTAGCGGGGTGTCCTACAATGAGCAGTTCTTC.

The chain is built from TRBV28 and TRBJ2-1, with a tentative D call TRBD1 (5 bases). V was clipped by 3 bases and J by 7 bases, with 13 bases between them. CDR3 length: 14 residues. Germline V CDR1 and CDR2: MDHEN, SYDVKM. CDR3 bases: TGTGCCAGCAGTTTTTCCTCCCAGGGAAATGAGCAGTTCTTC. It translates to CASSFSSQGNEQFF.

The CDR3 coding sequence is TGTGCCAGCAGTTTTCGCGTCGTCGCGACCCAGTACTTC. Encoded protein: CASSFRVVATQYF. V and J are TRBV28 and TRBJ2-5; D not resolved. The CDR3 sequence is 13 residues long. Trimming took off 3 bases at V and 7 bases at J, with 12 bases between the two ends. The germline V gene encodes CDR1 MDHEN and CDR2 SYDVKM.

The chain links TRBV19 to TRBJ2-7, with TRBD1 matching 9 bases. With V trimmed by 1 base and J by 6 bases, 13 bases remained unmatched. This CDR3 has 17 amino acids. CDR1 and CDR2 from the germline V gene are LNHDA and SQIVND (reference sequence). This CDR3 reads CASSIGTQGAQRGEQYF. CDR3 DNA sequence: TGTGCCAGTAGTATAGGCACACAGGGGGCGCAACGCGGCGAGCAGTACTTC.

The gene calls are TRBV7-9 and TRBJ1-2; TRBD1 aligns across 7 bases. J was trimmed by 4 bases and V by 6 bases; bases with no gene match: 2. CDR1 SEHNR and CDR2 FQNEAQ come from the germline V gene (reference sequence). The CDR3 totals 12 residues. The DNA for the CDR3 is TGTGCCAGCAGTCCAGGGGGCTATGGCTACACCTTC. It translates to CASSPGGYGYTF.

This clone has a count of ten or more. J is TRBJ2-5 and V is TRBV3-1 (or the pseudogene TRBV3-2); 8 bases fit TRBD1. CDR1 is LGHDT and CDR2 is YNNKEL in the germline V gene (reference sequence). The trim removed 2 bases at V and 2 bases at J, leaving 1 base unmatched. The CDR3 contains 14 residues. The CDR3 region has the DNA TGTGCCAGCAGCCAAAACAGGGGGCAAGAGACCCAGTACTTC. Translating gives CASSQNRGQETQYF.

The V call is TRBV5-5, the J call TRBJ2-2, with 12 bases fitting TRBD1. V shed 6 bases, J shed 7 bases, and the junction held 10 bases outside the gene matches. CDR1 is SGHKS and CDR2 is YYEKEE in the germline V gene (reference sequence). This CDR3 contains 16 residues. CDR3 in DNA: TGTGCCAGCAACAAGGCGGGACAGGGGGCCGGCGGGGAGCTGTTTTTT. Translation: CASNKAGQGAGGELFF.

This clone was picked up a small number of times. J is TRBJ2-5 and V is TRBV5-1; D may be TRBD2 (5 bases). CDR3 length equals 15 residues. Deletions cut 1 base from V and 2 bases from J, with 12 bases between. Germline V CDR1 and CDR2: SGHRS, YFSETQ. In DNA, the CDR3 is TGCGCCAGCAGCTTGATCATAGGAGGACAAGAGACCCAGTACTTC. Translating it yields CASSLIIGGQETQYF.

A single count supports this clone. The chain uses TRBV3-1 (or the pseudogene TRBV3-2) and TRBJ1-4; the D is unclear. The germline gives CDR1 LGHDT, CDR2 YNNKEL (reference sequence). V lost 0 bases and J 14 bases, leaving 10 bases between the germline ends. The length of the CDR3 is 12 residues. The CDR3 loop reads CASSQEGNFLFF. The DNA for the CDR3 is TGTGCCAGCAGCCAAGAGGGCAATTTTCTGTTTTTT.

The DNA of the CDR3 is TGTGCCAGCTCACCGGGACAGAATAATTCACCCCTCCACTTT. Translation: CASSPGQNNSPLHF. V usage is TRBV18 and J usage is TRBJ1-6, with 7 bases lining up with TRBD1. This CDR3 spans 14 amino acids. CDR1 and CDR2 (germline): KGHSH, LQKENI. V was pared by 3 bases and J by 5 bases, with 1 base of the junction left unmatched.

This chain joins TRBV30 and TRBJ2-4; D not resolved. Per the germline V gene, CDR1 is GTSNPN and CDR2 is SVGIG (reference sequence). The CDR3 totals 12 residues. Between the trimmed V and J ends, which lost 0 bases and 4 bases, there was a span of 4 bases. CDR3 nucleotide sequence: TGTGCCTGGAGTGTTCGGAAAAACATTCAGTACTTC. Translated: CAWSVRKNIQYF.

J is TRBJ2-5 and V is TRBV13, with 11 nucleotides matching TRBD2. The J segment lost 2 bases and the V segment lost 4 bases, leaving 6 bases of the junction unmatched. Germline assignment: CDR1 PRHDT and CDR2 FYEKMQ (reference sequence). The CDR3 is 16 residues long. The CDR3 sequence is CASSYRLAGLQETQYF. The CDR3 nucleotides are TGTGCCAGCAGCTACAGACTAGCGGGGCTTCAAGAGACCCAGTACTTC.